Below are 20 T cell receptor beta chains sequenced from a single sample in a study of T cell responses to AZD1222 COVID-19 vaccine. Assay used: immunoSEQ multiplex PCR; TCRdb lists only in-frame clones, some missing. The repertoire holds about 140,000 clones, with 93% as singletons. The specimen was peripheral blood, collected after recovery from COVID-19. The receptors stem from an adult who had recovered from COVID-19.

This clone has a single count. The chain recombines TRBV19 with TRBJ2-2, with D unclear. This CDR3 region has 14 residues. Trimming removed 0 bases from V and 4 bases from J, with 6 bases in between. In germline, CDR1 is LNHDA, CDR2 SQIVND (reference sequence). The CDR3 nucleotides are TGTGCCAGTAGTATAGAGCAGCGCACCGGGGAGCTGTTTTTT. Its translation: CASSIEQRTGELFF.

CDR3 in DNA: TGCGCCAGCAGCCAAGTCCCGGGACCCTATGGCTACACCTTC. Translated, it gives CASSQVPGPYGYTF. The chain links TRBV4-1 to TRBJ1-2; a weak D match, TRBD1 (5 bases). V shed 1 base and J shed 4 bases, with 10 bases lying between them. Germline CDR1 reads MGHRA; CDR2 reads YSYEKL. The CDR3 contains 14 residues.

The gene calls are TRBV4-1 and TRBJ2-7, with TRBD1 identical over 9 bases. Germline V gene lookup returns CDR1 MGHRA and CDR2 YSYEKL. The CDR3 is made up of 14 amino acids. V lost 1 base, J lost 5 bases, and 3 bases stayed unmatched. The CDR3 DNA reads TGCGCCAGCAGCCAAGTTAACAGGGGGCACGAGCAGTACTTC. This translates into CASSQVNRGHEQYF.

DNA for the CDR3: TGTGCCAGCAGCCCCGGACGGATGAACACTGAAGCTTTCTTT. This translates into CASSPGRMNTEAFF. The chain couples TRBV7-3 to TRBJ1-1; the D is unclear. CDR1 and CDR2 from the germline V gene are SGHTA and FQGTGA. CDR3 length: 14 amino acids. The germline V and J ends were trimmed by 5 bases and 0 bases, with 10 bases remaining between them.

The chain employs TRBV19 and TRBJ2-1; no definite D call. The V end was cut by 5 bases, the J end by 1 base, with 12 bases between. CDR1 is LNHDA and CDR2 is SQIVND in the germline V gene (reference sequence). This CDR3 contains 15 residues. CDR3 nucleotide sequence: TGTGCCAGTAGTCCCCGAAGTAGGTCCTACAATGAGCAGTTCTTC. Its translation: CASSPRSRSYNEQFF.

This clone has only one observation. V and J are TRBV7-2 and TRBJ2-7; D might be TRBD2 (5 bases). This CDR3 is 14 amino acids long. V was trimmed by 5 bases and J by 0 bases, leaving 11 bases between them. In germline, CDR1 is SGHTA, CDR2 FQGNSA. The CDR3 DNA reads as TGTGCCAGCAGCCCCCGGGGTGGCTCCTACGAGCAGTACTTC. This sequence encodes CASSPRGGSYEQYF.

The V and J genes are TRBV4-1 and TRBJ2-5, with a possible D match to TRBD1 (6 bases). Germline V gene data show CDR1 as MGHRA and CDR2 as YSYEKL. The ends were cut back, 6 bases at V and 4 bases at J, with 18 bases in the middle. CDR3 length: 15 amino acids. The CDR3 DNA is TGCGCCAGCAGTCAAACGAGAACAGGGATAGAGACCCAGTACTTC. It encodes CASSQTRTGIETQYF.

The J gene is TRBJ2-2, the V gene TRBV28, with 7 bases identical to TRBD2. The CDR3 loop spans 14 amino acids. Losses at the gene ends were 6 bases for V and 4 bases for J; bases not matched to a gene: 5. The germline CDR1 and CDR2 sequences are MDHEN and SYDVKM. The CDR3 reads CASRLGTITGELFF. CDR3 sequence (DNA): TGTGCCAGCAGACTTGGGACTATCACCGGGGAGCTGTTTTTT.

The chain joins TRBV6-5 to TRBJ1-1, with a possible D match to TRBD1 (5 bases). The CDR3 is 15 amino acids. In germline, CDR1 is MNHEY, CDR2 SVGAGI. V gave up 2 bases and J gave up 1 base, with 11 bases separating them. CDR3 sequence reads: CASSYTYQGNTEAFF. For the CDR3, the DNA is TGTGCCAGCAGTTACACCTACCAGGGGAACACTGAAGCTTTCTTT.

This chain uses TRBV9 with TRBJ2-7; 12 bases fit TRBD2. Germline loops: CDR1 SGDLS, CDR2 YYNGEE. The CDR3 is 18 residues long. Trimming at V came to 0 bases and at J to 5 bases, leaving 12 bases not matched to a gene. CDR3 coding DNA: TGTGCCAGCAGCGTAGGCCCCCTTCCCGGACTAGCGGGGAACGAGCAGTACTTC. Its translation: CASSVGPLPGLAGNEQYF.

The chain links TRBV9 to TRBJ2-1; TRBD1 aligns across 10 bases. This CDR3 contains 15 residues. V trimming: 0 bases; J trimming: 4 bases; junction bases outside the gene matches: 1. Germline CDR1 reads SGDLS; CDR2 reads YYNGEE. The CDR3 here is CASSVGDRGYNEQFF. CDR3 DNA sequence: TGTGCCAGCAGCGTAGGGGACAGGGGTTACAATGAGCAGTTCTTC.

The chain recombines TRBV5-1 with TRBJ1-1; weak D call: TRBD1 (5 bases). Germline V gives CDR1 SGHRS, CDR2 YFSETQ. Trimming removed 4 bases from V and 2 bases from J, with 15 bases in between. This CDR3 region has 15 residues. CDR3 nucleotide sequence: TGCGCCAGCAGCACCCTCCCGGGGCCCAACACTGAAGCTTTCTTT. Amino acids: CASSTLPGPNTEAFF. The full variable domain, rest sourced from reference TRBV5-1 and TRBJ1-1, is KAGVTQTPRYLIKTRGQQVTLSCSPISGHRSVSWYQQTPGQGLQFLFEYFSETQRNKGNFPGRFSGRQFSNSRSEMNVSTLELGDSALYLCASSTLPGPNTEAFFGQGTRLTVV.

The V gene is TRBV28, the J gene TRBJ2-2; tentatively, D is TRBD1 (5 bases). V was clipped by 4 bases and J by 5 bases, with 8 bases between them. The CDR3 totals 13 residues. Germline V gene lookup returns CDR1 MDHEN and CDR2 SYDVKM. CDR3 loop: CASSSQVTGELFF. In DNA form, the CDR3 reads TGTGCCAGCAGTTCACAGGTTACCGGGGAGCTGTTTTTT. Based on the CDR3 plus reference TRBV28 and TRBJ2-2, the full variable domain is DVKVTQSSRYLVKRTGEKVFLECVQDMDHENMFWYRQDPGLGLRLIYFSYDVKMKEKGDIPEGYSVSREKKERFSLILESASTNQTSMYLCASSSQVTGELFFGEGSRLTVL.

The table lists this clone with a count of one. This chain uses TRBV5-6 with TRBJ1-2, with D possibly matching TRBD1 (6 bases). Looked up from germline, CDR1 is SGHDT and CDR2 is YYEEEE. The CDR3 runs to 17 residues. Between the trimmed V and J ends, which lost 5 bases and 8 bases, there was a span of 28 bases. The CDR3 here is CASSEGPGARWGDGYTF. The CDR3 nucleotides read TGTGCCAGCAGTGAGGGTCCAGGGGCCCGGTGGGGGGACGGCTACACCTTC.

V gene TRBV6-5 combines with J gene TRBJ1-5, with D possibly being TRBD1 (5 bases). This CDR3 contains 13 residues. Germline-derived CDR1 and CDR2 are MNHEY and SVGAGI. V lost 2 bases to trimming and J lost 6 bases, with 8 bases between them. The CDR3 DNA sequence: TGTGCCAGCAGTTACAGGGGAGGTCAGCCCCAGCATTTT. Its translation is CASSYRGGQPQHF.

J is TRBJ1-6 and V is TRBV9, with no clear D. Trimming pared 1 base from V and 5 bases from J, leaving 4 bases between. Germline CDR1 SGDLS, CDR2 YYNGEE. This CDR3 is built from 13 residues. The CDR3 bases are TGTGCCAGCAGCGTAACCGATAATTCACCCCTCCACTTT. Translation: CASSVTDNSPLHF.

The J gene is TRBJ1-4, the V gene TRBV7-9; no clear D gene. Trimming cost V 1 base and J 8 bases, with 14 bases left between them. This CDR3 region has 15 residues. CDR1 is SEHNR and CDR2 is FQNEAQ in the germline V gene (reference sequence). CDR3 in DNA: TGTGCCAGCAGCTTAGAAGGGAGAAATGGGGAAAAACTGTTTTTT. Residues: CASSLEGRNGEKLFF.

The chain has TRBV6-6 and TRBJ1-1; 7 bases are shared with TRBD1. CDR3 length equals 14 residues. The germline V gene has CDR1 MNHNY and CDR2 SVGAGI (reference sequence). The V gene end was trimmed by 4 bases and the J gene end by 0 bases; junction bases not matched to a gene: 2. The CDR3 sequence: CASSWTGVNTEAFF. CDR3 coding DNA: TGTGCCAGCAGTTGGACAGGCGTGAACACTGAAGCTTTCTTT.

CDR3 in amino acids: CAIGEGRRGTEAFF. The CDR3 bases are TGTGCCATCGGGGAGGGCCGGCGTGGGACTGAAGCTTTCTTT. The chain links TRBV2 to TRBJ1-1; D remains ambiguous. Germline CDR1 SNHLY, CDR2 FYNNEI. The CDR3 extends over 14 amino acids. Trimming stripped 10 bases from V and 5 bases from J, with 20 bases between.

The V call is TRBV28, the J call TRBJ1-5; D possibly corresponds to TRBD1 (5 bases). The CDR3 is 14 residues long. Germline V lookup: CDR1 MDHEN, CDR2 SYDVKM. Trimming shortened V by 3 bases and J by 5 bases, and 11 bases separated the two germline ends. CDR3 protein: CASSLAVGHQPQHF. The CDR3 nucleotides read TGTGCCAGCAGTTTGGCCGTGGGACATCAGCCCCAGCATTTT.